Below, 2 T cell receptor beta chains from the same sample are listed, as sequenced in a study of blood T cells in healthy people across ages. For the second PCR, which ran for 7 to 11 cycles, a sample-barcoded 5' primer and a J-beta primer mix were used. Each CDR3 protein gets one entry after TCRdb re-called the 5' RACE reads with MiXCR. In the table there are around 970,000 distinct CDR3 sequences, roughly half of which are singletons. Sequencing was performed on blood. These receptors originate from a woman aged 55-70 years in good health.

Comment on this clonotype: A read error may be the cause here, since a much bigger clone is one base away. The rearrangement uses TRBV11-2 and TRBJ2-5, with D unclear. Germline values: CDR1 SGHAT, CDR2 FQNNGV. The CDR3 runs to 14 residues. CDR3 nucleotides: TGTGCCATCAGCCCTGGGCAGTTCCAAGAGACCCAGTACTTC. It codes for CAISPGQFQETQYF.

In nucleotides, the CDR3 is TGTGCCAGCAGTGCGTATAGTTCGAGGGGAGAGACCCAGTACTTC. The encoded protein is CASSAYSSRGETQYF. This rearrangement joins TRBV25-1 to TRBJ2-5; D may correspond to TRBD1 or TRBD2 (5 bases each). Trimming removed 4 bases at V and 4 bases at J, with 16 bases between. The germline gives CDR1 MGHDK, CDR2 SYGVNS. The CDR3 loop spans 15 amino acids.